This T cell receptor (beta chain) was documented in a study of response to subunit inactivated influenza vaccine. Comment on this clonotype: The antigen is unknown.

Germline CDR1 KGHSH, CDR2 LQKENI. CDR3 size: 14 residues. V was pared by 5 bases and J by 4 bases, with 14 bases between. Whole-study findings and limits: Authors suggested that a seasonal influenza vaccination recruits few new T cells each time.

TCRdb processed the RT-PCR reads anew with MiXCR; each CDR3 protein has one entry. The top ten clones hold roughly a tenth of a sample with 860,000 or so distinct CDR3 sequences, 21% of them seen once. The V gene is TRBV18, the J gene TRBJ2-5; no firm D call. The specimen was PBMCs from blood, collected approximately 5 days after vaccination. This receptor was obtained from a man in his fifties or sixties who received an inactivated influenza vaccine. The CDR3 DNA is TGTGCCAGCTCAACAATGGCGAAGGGAGAGACCCAGTACTTC. This sequence encodes CASSTMAKGETQYF.